The next 24 T cell receptor beta chains were all read from a single sample in a study of shared clonotypes between healthy human individuals. Sequencing used immunoSEQ multiplex PCR; TCRdb keeps in-frame clones, though not all of them. The sample holds about a million clones, around four fifths seen once. The specimen sequenced was memory CD4+ T cells sorted from blood. Specified subset: CD45RA-negative fraction. The receptors stem from a man aged 18 to 29 in good health.

Many counts were recorded for this clone. J is TRBJ2-7 and V is TRBV7-2; 10 bases align to TRBD1. The ends lost 5 bases at V and 4 bases at J; junction bases unmatched: 11. CDR3 size: 16 residues. The germline V gene has CDR1 SGHTA and CDR2 FQGNSA. CDR3 bases: TGTGCCAGCAGCATTAAGACAGGGGGCGCAGGTTACGAGCAGTACTTC. It specifies CASSIKTGGAGYEQYF.

This chain connects TRBV7-9 to TRBJ1-2; D unclear. Deletions cut 5 bases from V and 4 bases from J, with 11 bases between. This CDR3 comprises 13 residues. Germline loops: CDR1 SEHNR, CDR2 FQNEAQ (reference sequence). The CDR3 spells CASSESQVYGYTF. Written as DNA, the CDR3 is TGTGCCAGCAGCGAGAGTCAGGTCTATGGCTACACCTTC.

J is TRBJ2-5 and V is TRBV7-9, with 7 bases lining up with TRBD2. The CDR3 length is 14 residues. The germline V gene encodes CDR1 SEHNR and CDR2 FQNEAQ (reference sequence). The trim removed 3 bases at V and 1 base at J, leaving 2 bases unmatched. CDR3 in amino acids: CASSLTSTQETQYF. CDR3 in DNA: TGTGCCAGCAGCTTGACTAGCACCCAAGAGACCCAGTACTTC.

About this clone: This specimen includes other DNA sequences encoding the same CDR3. The chain employs TRBV27 and TRBJ1-2; TRBD1 might be the D (6 bases). V lost 4 bases and J 2 bases, leaving 8 bases between the germline ends. The CDR3 is 13 residues long. CDR1 is MNHEY, CDR2 SMNVEV, per germline (reference sequence). The CDR3 DNA sequence: TGTGCCAGCAGTTACACAGGGAACTATGGCTACACCTTC. Translation: CASSYTGNYGYTF.

This chain connects TRBV10-2 to TRBJ1-4, with TRBD1 matching 8 bases. Germline CDR1 reads WSHSY; CDR2 reads SAAADI. The V and J ends lost 3 bases and 6 bases, in that order; junction bases with no gene match: 3. The length of the CDR3 is 14 residues. CDR3 protein: CASSDRGRDEKLFF. CDR3 DNA: TGCGCCAGCAGTGACAGGGGGCGGGATGAAAAACTGTTTTTT.

The chain is built from TRBV7-3 and TRBJ2-2; possibly TRBD1 for D (7 bases). Trimming shortened V by 5 bases and J by 1 base, and 23 bases separated the two germline ends. The CDR3 totals 19 residues. Germline V lookup: CDR1 SGHTA, CDR2 FQGTGA. CDR3 nucleotides: TGTGCCAGCAGCGCAAAGGCAGGGGGGAACGTCTTGAACACCGGGGAGCTGTTTTTT. Its protein is CASSAKAGGNVLNTGELFF. Filled out from reference TRBV7-3 and TRBJ2-2, the complete variable domain reads GAGVSQTPSNKVTEKGKYVELRCDPISGHTALYWYRQSLGQGPEFLIYFQGTGAADDSGLPNDRFFAVRPEGSVSTLKIQRTERGDSAVYLCASSAKAGGNVLNTGELFFGEGSRLTVL.

The chain is built from TRBV2 and TRBJ2-1, with D tentatively TRBD1 (5 bases). V was shortened by 5 bases and J by 10 bases, with 15 bases between the two germline ends. The V gene's germline CDR1 is SNHLY and CDR2 FYNNEI. This CDR3 is 13 amino acids long. The CDR3, as DNA: TGTGCCAGCAGTTTAGGACATTTCAAGGAGCAGTTCTTC. Translating it yields CASSLGHFKEQFF. The full variable domain, rest sourced from reference TRBV2 and TRBJ2-1, is EPEVTQTPSHQVTQMGQEVILRCVPISNHLYFYWYRQILGQKVEFLVSFYNNEISEKSEIFDDQFSVERPDGSNFTLKIRSTKLEDSAMYFCASSLGHFKEQFFGPGTRLTVL.

This clone was seen a handful of times. The V call is TRBV5-1, the J call TRBJ1-4, with 8 bases fitting TRBD1. The CDR3 is 17 amino acids. J lost 3 bases, V lost 4 bases, and 11 bases had no gene match. Germline CDR1 and CDR2: SGHRS and YFSETQ. The CDR3 loop reads CASSTGTGSTANEKLFF. CDR3 DNA sequence: TGCGCCAGCAGCACCGGGACAGGCTCAACAGCTAATGAAAAACTGTTTTTT.

This chain uses TRBV5-1 with TRBJ2-7; the match to TRBD2 covers 9 bases. CDR1 is SGHRS, CDR2 YFSETQ, per germline. Losses at the gene ends were 0 bases for V and 7 bases for J; bases not matched to a gene: 5. This CDR3 is 14 amino acids long. CDR3 residues: CASSLGRTSDEQYF. In DNA, the CDR3 is TGCGCCAGCAGCTTGGGGAGGACTAGCGATGAGCAGTACTTC.

Details on this clone: This CDR3 is also generated by other DNA sequences in the sample. The J gene is TRBJ1-1, the V gene TRBV29-1; D remains ambiguous. The V end lost 6 bases, the J end lost 6 bases, and 11 bases lay between the germline ends. Germline assignment: CDR1 SQVTM and CDR2 ANQGSEA. CDR3 length: 11 residues. This CDR3 reads CSVEPGAEAFF. In nucleotides, the CDR3 is TGCAGCGTGGAACCGGGAGCTGAAGCTTTCTTT. Using reference TRBV29-1 and TRBJ1-1 for the parts outside the CDR3, the full variable domain is SAVISQKPSRDICQRGTSLTIQCQVDSQVTMMFWYRQQPGQSLTLIATANQGSEATYESGFVIDKFPISRPNLTFSTLTVSNMSPEDSSIYLCSVEPGAEAFFGQGTRLTVV.

This clone showed up just once. V is TRBV11-2 and J is TRBJ2-5, with TRBD2 matching over 8 bases. With 2 bases clipped from V and 3 bases from J, the junction kept 8 bases outside the gene matches. CDR1 SGHAT and CDR2 FQNNGV come from the germline V gene. This CDR3 contains 16 residues. The CDR3, as DNA: TGTGCCAGCAGCTTACGGGGGGGAAGGAGCGAAGAGACCCAGTACTTC. The encoded protein is CASSLRGGRSEETQYF.

As regards this clone: A much more abundant neighbour one base away suggests this may be a read error. The V gene is TRBV11-2, the J gene TRBJ2-3; 10 bases are a match to TRBD2. Germline lookup yields CDR1 SGHAT and CDR2 FQNNGV. V trimming: 1 base; J trimming: 4 bases; junction bases outside the gene matches: 2. The CDR3 is 15 residues long. The CDR3 bases are TGTGCCAGCAGCTTAGGGCTAGCGGGAGCAGATACGCAGTATTTT. Translating it yields CASSLGLAGADTQYF. Using reference TRBV11-2 and TRBJ2-3 for the parts outside the CDR3, the full variable domain is EAGVAQSPRYKIIEKRQSVAFWCNPISGHATLYWYQQILGQGPKLLIQFQNNGVVDDSQLPKDRFSAERLKGVDSTLKIQPAKLEDSAVYLCASSLGLAGADTQYFGPGTRLTVL.

This clone was seen only a few times. The V gene is TRBV7-9, the J gene TRBJ1-6; the match to TRBD1 covers 10 bases. Trimming removed 0 bases from V and 8 bases from J; junction bases left unmatched: 1. Germline CDR1 is SEHNR and CDR2 is FQNEAQ (reference sequence). CDR3 length: 15 residues. The CDR3 nucleotides are TGTGCCAGCAGCTTAGCTGGGACAGGGGATTCACCCCTCCACTTT. Protein sequence: CASSLAGTGDSPLHF. Combining the CDR3 with reference TRBV7-9 and TRBJ1-6 gives the whole variable domain DTGVSQNPRHKITKRGQNVTFRCDPISEHNRLYWYRQTLGQGPEFLTYFQNEAQLEKSRLLSDRFSAERPKGSFSTLEIQRTEQGDSAMYLCASSLAGTGDSPLHFGNGTRLTVT.

The chain links TRBV6-6 to TRBJ2-1; TRBD2 matches at 9 bases. Germline CDR1 and CDR2: MNHNY and SVGAGI (reference sequence). V dropped 2 bases and J dropped 6; count of bases not matched to a gene: 2. CDR3 length: 14 amino acids. The CDR3 protein is CASSYEAGGNEQFF. The CDR3 nucleotides read TGTGCCAGCAGTTACGAAGCGGGAGGCAATGAGCAGTTCTTC.

The rearrangement joins TRBV9 to TRBJ1-2; TRBD1 aligns across 9 bases. The CDR3 is 15 residues long. The ends lost 4 bases at V and 8 bases at J; junction bases unmatched: 12. Germline V lookup: CDR1 SGDLS, CDR2 YYNGEE. CDR3 amino acids: CASSPGQGVSRGYTF. The CDR3 bases are TGTGCCAGCAGCCCGGGACAGGGAGTCTCCAGGGGCTACACCTTC.

This sequence joins TRBV6-5 and TRBJ1-3; the D gene is possibly TRBD1 (5 bases). V lost 4 bases, J lost 4 bases, and 17 bases lay in between. The CDR3 length is 16 residues. CDR1 is MNHEY, CDR2 SVGAGI, per germline. CDR3 coding DNA: TGTGCCAGCAGTTCGTCCGGGACGGTGGGGGGAAACACCATATATTTT. It specifies CASSSSGTVGGNTIYF.

This clone has a handful of counts. The rearrangement links TRBV5-6 to TRBJ1-1; D might be TRBD1 (6 bases). CDR3 length equals 15 residues. Germline V CDR1 and CDR2: SGHDT, YYEEEE. V was trimmed by 4 bases and J by 1 base, leaving 14 bases between them. The chain's CDR3 is CASSQPTGPNTEAFF. For the CDR3, the DNA is TGTGCCAGCAGCCAACCTACAGGGCCGAACACTGAAGCTTTCTTT. The variable domain in full, with the rest retrieved from reference TRBV5-6 and TRBJ1-1, is DAGVTQSPTHLIKTRGQQVTLRCSPKSGHDTVSWYQQALGQGPQFIFQYYEEEERQRGNFPDRFSGHQFPNYSSELNVNALLLGDSALYLCASSQPTGPNTEAFFGQGTRLTVV.

V usage is TRBV6-6 and J usage is TRBJ1-2, with a possible D match to TRBD1 (6 bases). CDR3 length: 15 residues. V lost 7 bases and J lost 8, with 23 bases in between. Germline assignment: CDR1 MNHNY and CDR2 SVGAGI (reference sequence). The CDR3 reads CASTLQVAGARGYTF. The CDR3 DNA follows: TGTGCCAGCACCTTACAGGTGGCAGGGGCCCGAGGCTACACCTTC.

The V gene is TRBV5-1, the J gene TRBJ2-5, with D uncertain. The CDR3 covers 13 residues. Deletions cut 6 bases from V and 1 base from J, with 10 bases between. The germline CDR1 and CDR2 sequences are SGHRS and YFSETQ. CDR3 nucleotide sequence: TGCGCCAGCACAGACCCGCCCCAAGAGACCCAGTACTTC. This translates into CASTDPPQETQYF. The full variable domain, in which reference TRBV5-1 and TRBJ2-5 provide the parts outside the CDR3, is KAGVTQTPRYLIKTRGQQVTLSCSPISGHRSVSWYQQTPGQGLQFLFEYFSETQRNKGNFPGRFSGRQFSNSRSEMNVSTLELGDSALYLCASTDPPQETQYFGPGTRLLVL.

The genes are TRBV29-1 and TRBJ1-1; D is unresolved. Germline-derived CDR1 and CDR2 are SQVTM and ANQGSEA. Trimming pared 4 bases from V and 0 bases from J, leaving 12 bases between. This CDR3 region has 14 residues. The CDR3 reads CSVVAGTMNTEAFF. CDR3 bases: TGCAGCGTTGTCGCGGGTACGATGAACACTGAAGCTTTCTTT.

Of note for this clone: Other nucleotide sequences in the sample specify the same CDR3. This chain uses TRBV4-1 with TRBJ2-3; D is uncertain. The V gene lost 4 bases and the J gene lost 4 bases, with 3 bases spanning the gap. The CDR3 consists of 11 residues. Germline V gene lookup returns CDR1 MGHRA and CDR2 YSYEKL. CDR3 nucleotide sequence: TGCGCCAGCAGCCGGGCAGATACGCAGTATTTT. This encodes CASSRADTQYF.

The chain couples TRBV19 to TRBJ2-2; 9 positions match TRBD1. This CDR3 has 16 amino acids. V lost 6 bases and J lost 2; bases outside the gene matches: 7. Germline CDR1 and CDR2: LNHDA and SQIVND (reference sequence). CDR3: CASRLGQGINTGELFF. In nucleotides, the CDR3 is TGTGCCAGTAGACTAGGACAGGGGATTAACACCGGGGAGCTGTTTTTT.

This chain links TRBV6-5 with TRBJ1-2, with TRBD1 identical over 7 bases. CDR3 length: 14 amino acids. The V and J ends lost 8 bases and 1 base, in that order; junction bases with no gene match: 7. CDR1 is MNHEY, CDR2 SVGAGI, per germline. The CDR3, as DNA: TGTGCCAGCCAACCGGGACAGTTTAACTATGGCTACACCTTC. Encoded protein: CASQPGQFNYGYTF.

The chain combines TRBV5-1 with TRBJ2-5, with 10 bases identical to TRBD1. The J segment lost 6 bases and the V segment lost 2 bases, leaving 7 bases of the junction unmatched. Germline V lookup: CDR1 SGHRS, CDR2 YFSETQ. The CDR3 extends over 15 amino acids. CDR3 protein: CASSLSGTGVKTQYF. In DNA form, the CDR3 reads TGCGCCAGCAGCTTATCCGGGACAGGGGTTAAGACCCAGTACTTC.